This TCR beta chain originates from a study of blood T cell repertoires in COVID-19. About the study: Italy, Spain and the United States were the sources of the convalescent and acute COVID-19 samples.

The authors' processing: From reference gene primer amplification, estimates of nucleated cell counts were derived. Repertoires were generated with immunoSEQ multiplex PCR, while TCRdb's copy carries only in-frame clones and drops some. Clonal size and the V and J genes are those of that table, whereas D and trimming came from the DNA. Here the sample spans some 400,000 clones, roughly 80% being singletons. The sequenced sample was peripheral blood. This TCR derives from a human donor with acute or convalescent COVID-19. The donor label of this sample is uncertain.

The CDR3 sequence: CASSLTANYGYTF. The CDR3 nucleotides are TGTGCCAGCAGTCTGACAGCTAACTATGGCTACACCTTC. The chain carries TRBV6-5 and TRBJ1-2; D might be TRBD1 (5 bases). V was cut by 5 bases and J by 0 bases, with 7 bases left in between. The CDR3 length is 13 residues. Germline CDR1 reads MNHEY; CDR2 reads SVGAGI.